These 26 T cell receptor beta chains were all obtained from the same sample, sequenced in a study of T cell changes during pregnancy in multiple sclerosis. Measured with immunoSEQ multiplex PCR; TCRdb has only the in-frame clones, and not every one. The table records tens of thousands of clones, around nine tenths of them present only once. Here the sequenced sample was peripheral blood, taken in the second trimester of pregnancy. Receptor source: a female donor in good health, enrolled as a control in a pregnancy study.

This chain connects TRBV19 to TRBJ1-1; D is unclear. CDR3 length equals 13 residues. Deletions cut 8 bases from V and 4 bases from J, with 14 bases between. CDR1 and CDR2 from the germline V gene are LNHDA and SQIVND (reference sequence). This chain's CDR3 is CASGSWEFTEAFF. For the CDR3, the DNA is TGTGCCAGTGGGAGTTGGGAATTCACTGAAGCTTTCTTT.

The J gene is TRBJ2-3, the V gene TRBV6-4; D is unclear. This CDR3 contains 13 residues. Germline V gives CDR1 MRHNA, CDR2 SNTAGT. Trimming removed 5 bases at V and 5 bases at J, with 11 bases between. CDR3 residues: CASSFTPGDTQYF. In DNA form, the CDR3 reads TGTGCCAGCAGTTTTACTCCGGGAGATACGCAGTATTTT.

The chain couples TRBV14 to TRBJ2-2, with D unclear. CDR1 is SGHDN and CDR2 is FVKESK in the germline V gene. The length of the CDR3 is 12 residues. Trimming removed 4 bases from V and 7 bases from J, with 7 bases in between. CDR3: CASSPQYGELFF. The CDR3 DNA sequence: TGTGCCAGCAGCCCTCAGTACGGGGAGCTGTTTTTT.

The V gene is TRBV7-8, the J gene TRBJ2-5, with D possibly being TRBD1 (6 bases). Germline V gene sequence: CDR1 SGHVS, CDR2 FQNEAQ. Trimming shortened V by 1 base and J by 4 bases, and 16 bases separated the two germline ends. This CDR3 comprises 16 residues. The CDR3 DNA is TGTGCCAGCAGCTTAGATGGGGGCCTGATAGGAGAGACCCAGTACTTC. Translated, it gives CASSLDGGLIGETQYF.

This CDR3 reads CASSFAGTAFMSNQPQHF. Here the CDR3 DNA reads TGTGCCAGCAGTTTCGCCGGGACAGCTTTTATGAGCAATCAGCCCCAGCATTTT. This chain uses TRBV28 with TRBJ1-5, with TRBD1 identical over 7 bases. CDR3 length: 18 amino acids. V was pared by 3 bases and J by 1 base, with 12 bases of the junction left unmatched. The V gene's germline CDR1 is MDHEN and CDR2 SYDVKM.

The chain joins TRBV13 to TRBJ2-7, with D possibly TRBD2 on 7 matching bases. This CDR3 comprises 13 residues. Per the germline V gene, CDR1 is PRHDT and CDR2 is FYEKMQ (reference sequence). V was shortened by 5 bases and J by 10 bases, with 18 bases between the two germline ends. CDR3 sequence: CASSLGRGGFQYF. In DNA, the CDR3 is TGTGCCAGCAGCCTCGGTAGGGGGGGCTTTCAGTACTTC.

CDR3 nucleotide sequence: TGCGCCAGCAGCTTGTCTTTTGAAAAACTGTTTTTT. This sequence encodes CASSLSFEKLFF. The chain combines TRBV5-1 with TRBJ1-4; no definite D call. Germline V lookup: CDR1 SGHRS, CDR2 YFSETQ. Deletions cut 1 base from V and 7 bases from J, with 5 bases between. CDR3 length: 12 residues. Combining the CDR3 with reference TRBV5-1 and TRBJ1-4 gives the whole variable domain KAGVTQTPRYLIKTRGQQVTLSCSPISGHRSVSWYQQTPGQGLQFLFEYFSETQRNKGNFPGRFSGRQFSNSRSEMNVSTLELGDSALYLCASSLSFEKLFFGSGTQLSVL.

The chain recombines TRBV29-1 with TRBJ1-2; 9 bases line up with TRBD1. The CDR3 runs 15 residues. Trimming took 6 bases from V and 0 from J; bases not matched to a gene: 8. Germline V gene sequence: CDR1 SQVTM, CDR2 ANQGSEA. The CDR3 spells CSVGQGRGSNYGYTF. DNA for the CDR3: TGCAGCGTGGGACAGGGTAGAGGGTCTAACTATGGCTACACCTTC. Using reference TRBV29-1 and TRBJ1-2 for the parts outside the CDR3, the full variable domain is SAVISQKPSRDICQRGTSLTIQCQVDSQVTMMFWYRQQPGQSLTLIATANQGSEATYESGFVIDKFPISRPNLTFSTLTVSNMSPEDSSIYLCSVGQGRGSNYGYTFGSGTRLTVV.

This chain links TRBV28 with TRBJ2-5, with D maybe TRBD2 (6 bases). Germline CDR1 is MDHEN and CDR2 is SYDVKM. The CDR3 sequence is 15 residues long. Trimming removed 2 bases at V and 2 bases at J, with 12 bases between. CDR3 coding DNA: TGTGCCAGCAGTTTAGGAGGGGCAGGGCAAGAGACCCAGTACTTC. Protein: CASSLGGAGQETQYF.

The rearrangement links TRBV19 to TRBJ1-2, with 10 nucleotides matching TRBD1. Trimming removed 5 bases from V and 4 bases from J; junction bases left unmatched: 7. Looked up from germline, CDR1 is LNHDA and CDR2 is SQIVND (reference sequence). The CDR3 is made up of 15 amino acids. DNA of the CDR3: TGTGCCAGTAGTCCGAGGACAGGGGGAGGCTATGGCTACACCTTC. Translating gives CASSPRTGGGYGYTF.

V is TRBV9 and J is TRBJ2-3; D unclear. V gave up 0 bases and J gave up 0 bases, with 5 bases separating them. CDR3 length: 14 amino acids. Per germline, CDR1 SGDLS and CDR2 YYNGEE. The CDR3 coding sequence is TGTGCCAGCAGCGTAGAGAGAAGCACAGATACGCAGTATTTT. Translating it yields CASSVERSTDTQYF.

This clone occurred once. The CDR3: CASSLASGQPNSPLHF. The CDR3 DNA is TGTGCCAGCAGCTTAGCATCGGGACAGCCAAATTCACCCCTCCACTTT. The J gene is TRBJ1-6, the V gene TRBV7-2; 7 bases match TRBD1. V dropped 0 bases and J dropped 7; count of bases not matched to a gene: 6. The CDR3 covers 16 residues. Germline lookup yields CDR1 SGHTA and CDR2 FQGNSA.

The J gene is TRBJ1-1, the V gene TRBV28; 8 bases are shared with TRBD1. The CDR3 loop spans 15 amino acids. Germline assignment: CDR1 MDHEN and CDR2 SYDVKM. V shed 7 bases, J shed 0 bases, and the junction held 7 bases outside the gene matches. The CDR3 loop reads CASIKWTGMNTEAFF. Here the CDR3 DNA reads TGTGCCAGCATTAAGTGGACAGGGATGAACACTGAAGCTTTCTTT. The full variable domain, its missing parts supplied by reference TRBV28 and TRBJ1-1, is DVKVTQSSRYLVKRTGEKVFLECVQDMDHENMFWYRQDPGLGLRLIYFSYDVKMKEKGDIPEGYSVSREKKERFSLILESASTNQTSMYLCASIKWTGMNTEAFFGQGTRLTVV.

The chain uses TRBV5-4 and TRBJ1-4; a weak D match, TRBD1 (5 bases). This CDR3 has 13 amino acids. Trimming took off 3 bases at V and 5 bases at J, with 8 bases between the two ends. Germline V gene data show CDR1 as SGHNT and CDR2 as YYREEE (reference sequence). The CDR3 loop is CASSYRQNEKLFF. As DNA, the CDR3 is TGTGCCAGCAGCTACAGGCAGAATGAAAAACTGTTTTTT.

J is TRBJ2-7 and V is TRBV18, with 11 bases identical to TRBD1. CDR3 length equals 14 residues. CDR1 is KGHSH, CDR2 LQKENI, per germline. Losses at the gene ends were 5 bases for V and 7 bases for J; bases not matched to a gene: 7. The DNA for the CDR3 is TGTGCCAGCTCAGAGGGGACAGGGGGTTATGAGCAGTACTTC. Its protein product is CASSEGTGGYEQYF. Variable domain in full (rest from reference TRBV18 and TRBJ2-7): NAGVMQNPRHLVRRRGQEARLRCSPMKGHSHVYWYRQLPEEGLKFMVYLQKENIIDESGMPKERFSAEFPKEGPSILRIQQVVRGDSAAYFCASSEGTGGYEQYFGPGTRLTVT.

In DNA form, the CDR3 reads TGTGCCAGCAGTCCATTGGACAGTTCCTACGAGCAGTACTTC. Residues: CASSPLDSSYEQYF. V gene TRBV11-2 combines with J gene TRBJ2-7; a possible D gene is TRBD1 (6 bases). V was pared by 6 bases and J by 1 base, with 13 bases between. Germline lookup yields CDR1 SGHAT and CDR2 FQNNGV. The CDR3 extends over 14 amino acids. Supplemented by reference TRBV11-2 and TRBJ2-7, the full variable domain reads EAGVAQSPRYKIIEKRQSVAFWCNPISGHATLYWYQQILGQGPKLLIQFQNNGVVDDSQLPKDRFSAERLKGVDSTLKIQPAKLEDSAVYLCASSPLDSSYEQYFGPGTRLTVT.

The chain links TRBV7-9 to TRBJ2-2, with D unclear. The CDR3 is 14 residues long. Germline V gene lookup returns CDR1 SEHNR and CDR2 FQNEAQ (reference sequence). Trimming removed 5 bases at V and 6 bases at J, with 13 bases between. The CDR3 DNA reads TGTGCCAGCAGCACCCCAACCCTATCCGGGGAGCTGTTTTTT. Translated, it gives CASSTPTLSGELFF.

The gene calls are TRBV2 and TRBJ1-5, with D perhaps matching TRBD1 (5 bases). Germline-derived CDR1 and CDR2 are SNHLY and FYNNEI. The CDR3 loop spans 16 amino acids. Trimming took off 2 bases at V and 4 bases at J, with 15 bases between the two ends. CDR3 sequence: CASSEIRRGRNQPQHF. In nucleotides, the CDR3 is TGTGCCAGCAGTGAAATTAGAAGGGGAAGAAATCAGCCCCAGCATTTT. Full variable domain (rest looked up from reference TRBV2 and TRBJ1-5): EPEVTQTPSHQVTQMGQEVILRCVPISNHLYFYWYRQILGQKVEFLVSFYNNEISEKSEIFDDQFSVERPDGSNFTLKIRSTKLEDSAMYFCASSEIRRGRNQPQHFGDGTRLSIL.

The J gene is TRBJ2-1, the V gene TRBV4-3; TRBD2 might be the D (7 bases). V lost 4 bases and J lost 7, with 17 bases in between. The CDR3 is 15 residues long. Germline V lookup: CDR1 LGHNA, CDR2 YSLEER. The CDR3 protein is CASSPGGLLGNEQFF. The CDR3 DNA reads as TGCGCCAGCAGCCCCGGGGGGCTGTTGGGGAATGAGCAGTTCTTC.

The rearrangement joins TRBV5-1 to TRBJ2-5; D perhaps matches TRBD2 (6 bases). The CDR3 covers 11 residues. Germline loops: CDR1 SGHRS, CDR2 YFSETQ. Trimming took 3 bases from V and 8 from J, leaving 8 bases between them. The CDR3 here is CASSWGTTQYF. In DNA, the CDR3 is TGCGCCAGCAGCTGGGGGACTACCCAGTACTTC.

The V and J genes are TRBV2 and TRBJ2-2; a possible D gene is TRBD1 (5 bases). The V and J ends lost 9 bases and 1 base respectively, with 12 bases between them. Germline V gene sequence: CDR1 SNHLY, CDR2 FYNNEI. The CDR3 spans 14 residues. The CDR3 spells CASRQGMNTGELFF. The CDR3 region has the DNA TGTGCCAGTCGCCAGGGTATGAACACCGGGGAGCTGTTTTTT.

The rearrangement links TRBV4-2 to TRBJ1-4, with 7 bases lining up with TRBD1. CDR1 is LGHNA and CDR2 is YNFKEQ in the germline V gene. Trimming took 4 bases from V and 7 from J; bases not matched to a gene: 9. The CDR3 runs to 15 residues. This chain's CDR3 is CASSPGDSQSEKLFF. Written as DNA, the CDR3 is TGTGCCAGCAGCCCAGGGGACAGTCAGAGTGAAAAACTGTTTTTT.

In nucleotides, the CDR3 is TGTGCCAGTAGTATGGGGGACAGGGGACATCGCAATCAGCCCCAGCATTTT. As protein: CASSMGDRGHRNQPQHF. J is TRBJ1-5 and V is TRBV19; 10 nucleotides agree with TRBD1. The junction had 7 bases not matched to a gene; V was cut back by 3 bases and J by 2 bases. The CDR3 runs to 17 residues. CDR1 is LNHDA, CDR2 SQIVND, per germline (reference sequence).

The J gene is TRBJ2-5, the V gene TRBV4-3, with TRBD2 matching over 7 bases. The CDR3 consists of 17 residues. J lost 5 bases, V lost 0 bases, and 12 bases had no gene match. In germline, CDR1 is LGHNA, CDR2 YSLEER. The CDR3 DNA sequence: TGCGCCAGCAGCCAAGATCTGGGGGGGGGTCGGGCGGAGACCCAGTACTTC. Translating it yields CASSQDLGGGRAETQYF.

The genes are TRBV10-1 and TRBJ2-3, with 11 bases that match TRBD2. The V gene's germline CDR1 is WNHNN and CDR2 SYGVQD (reference sequence). This CDR3 has 16 amino acids. With 0 bases clipped from V and 6 bases from J, the junction kept 5 bases outside the gene matches. The DNA of the CDR3 is TGCGCCAGCAGTGAGTCCCCGACTAGCGGGGACGATACGCAGTATTTT. Amino acids: CASSESPTSGDDTQYF.

This chain uses TRBV7-2 with TRBJ1-2; the D gene is possibly TRBD1 (6 bases). CDR3 length: 14 residues. V shed 1 base and J shed 5 bases, with 11 bases lying between them. Germline CDR1 is SGHTA and CDR2 is FQGNSA. CDR3 DNA: TGTGCCAGCAGCTTAGATGGGACAAGTTATGGCTACACCTTC. Translating it yields CASSLDGTSYGYTF.